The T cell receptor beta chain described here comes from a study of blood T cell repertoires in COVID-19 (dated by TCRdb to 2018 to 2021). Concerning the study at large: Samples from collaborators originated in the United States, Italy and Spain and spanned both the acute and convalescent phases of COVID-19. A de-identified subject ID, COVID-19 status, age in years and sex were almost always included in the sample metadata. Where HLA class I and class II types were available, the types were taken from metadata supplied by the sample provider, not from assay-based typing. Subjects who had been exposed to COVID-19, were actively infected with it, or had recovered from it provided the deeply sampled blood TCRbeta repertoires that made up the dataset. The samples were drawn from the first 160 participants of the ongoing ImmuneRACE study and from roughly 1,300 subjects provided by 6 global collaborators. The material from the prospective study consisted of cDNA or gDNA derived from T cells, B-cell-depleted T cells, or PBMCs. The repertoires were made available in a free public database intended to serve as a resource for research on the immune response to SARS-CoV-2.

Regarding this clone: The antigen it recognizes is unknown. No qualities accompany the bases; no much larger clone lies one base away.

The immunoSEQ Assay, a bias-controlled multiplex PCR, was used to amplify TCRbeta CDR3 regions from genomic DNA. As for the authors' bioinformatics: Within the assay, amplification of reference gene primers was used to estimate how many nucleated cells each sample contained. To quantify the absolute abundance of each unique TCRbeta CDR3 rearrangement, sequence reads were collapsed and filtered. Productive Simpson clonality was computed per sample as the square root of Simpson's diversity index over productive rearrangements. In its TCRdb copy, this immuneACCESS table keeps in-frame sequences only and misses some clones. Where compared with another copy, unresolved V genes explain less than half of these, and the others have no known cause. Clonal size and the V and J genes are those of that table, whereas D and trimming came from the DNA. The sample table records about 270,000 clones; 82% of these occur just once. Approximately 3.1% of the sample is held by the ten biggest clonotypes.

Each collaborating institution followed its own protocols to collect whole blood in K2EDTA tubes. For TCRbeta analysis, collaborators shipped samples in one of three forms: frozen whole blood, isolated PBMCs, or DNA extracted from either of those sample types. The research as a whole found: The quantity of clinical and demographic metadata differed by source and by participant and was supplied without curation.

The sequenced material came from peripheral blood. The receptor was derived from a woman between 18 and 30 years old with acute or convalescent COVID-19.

CDR3 sequence: CASSQGVSGYEQYF. The DNA is as follows: TGCGCCAGCAGCCAAGGAGTTAGCGGATACGAGCAGTACTTC. The rearranged chain carries TRBV4-3 and TRBJ2-7; TRBD2 might be the D gene, on 6 matching bases. The CDR3 measures 14 amino acids from cysteine to phenylalanine. Only the CDR3 portion is preserved as DNA: 42 bases, with reading frame beginning at the first base. Taken from the germline V gene, the CDR1 and CDR2 loops are LGHNA and YSLEER. Trimming removed 1 base from V and 4 bases from J, leaving 11 bases between the germline ends.